This entry describes one T cell receptor (beta chain). The table came from immunoSEQ multiplex PCR; TCRdb's copy has only in-frame clones and leaves some out. The data show about 290,000 clones, 89% seen once. This sample is drawn from a study of blood T cell repertoires in COVID-19. CDR1 LGHNA and CDR2 YNFKEQ come from the germline V gene. The CDR3 loop spans 16 amino acids. Trimming removed 0 bases at V and 3 bases at J, with 14 bases between. The clonotype comes from a young woman with COVID-19, enrolled during active disease. The chain joins TRBV4-2 to TRBJ1-2; TRBD1 might be the D (5 bases). Sequencing used peripheral blood. CDR3 in DNA: TGTGCCAGCAGCCAAGATGGCAAGGGGTTGGACTATGGCTACACCTTC. Translation gives CASSQDGKGLDYGYTF.